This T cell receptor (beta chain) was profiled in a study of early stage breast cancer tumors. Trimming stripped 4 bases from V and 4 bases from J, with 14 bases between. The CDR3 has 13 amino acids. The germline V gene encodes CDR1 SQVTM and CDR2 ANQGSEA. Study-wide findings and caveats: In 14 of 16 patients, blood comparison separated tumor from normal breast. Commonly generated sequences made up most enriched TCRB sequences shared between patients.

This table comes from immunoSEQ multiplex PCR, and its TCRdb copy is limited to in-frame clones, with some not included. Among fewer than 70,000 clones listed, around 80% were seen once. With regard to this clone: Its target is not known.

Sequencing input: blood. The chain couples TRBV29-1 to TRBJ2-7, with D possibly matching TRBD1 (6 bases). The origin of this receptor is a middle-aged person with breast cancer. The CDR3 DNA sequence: TGCAGCGTTGTGGGGGCCAGGTTGTACGAGCAGTACTTC. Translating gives CSVVGARLYEQYF.